The clone carrying this T cell receptor (beta chain) occurred a few times. These data belong to a study of cytomegalovirus exposure and HLA in healthy donors. PCR used 60 Vbeta primers and 13 Jbeta primers. The method was immunoSEQ multiplex PCR; TCRdb's version includes in-frame clones alone and lacks a portion of them. The repertoire includes 29,000 or so clones, about 66% of them detected once, and around two fifths sits in the top ten. The CDR3 is 13 amino acids. Germline lookup yields CDR1 MNHNS and CDR2 SASEGT. V was clipped by 6 bases and J by 2 bases; unmatched bases: 3. This TCR came from a male donor in good health and CMV-seropositive. The gene calls are TRBV6-1 and TRBJ1-2; 7 bases match TRBD1. Material for sequencing was PBMCs. In DNA form, the CDR3 reads TGTGCCAGCAGCCGGGACAGAAACTATGGCTACACCTTC. Its translation is CASSRDRNYGYTF.